The 5 T cell receptor beta chains listed next were all sequenced from one sample in a study of cytomegalovirus exposure and HLA in healthy donors. Here immunoSEQ multiplex PCR was the method, and the copy in TCRdb shows in-frame clones only, minus some. The sample has fewer than 100,000 clones, just over 90% seen once. The sample taken for sequencing was PBMCs. These receptors were taken from a man aged 25-40 years in good health and CMV-seronegative.

The chain has TRBV21-1 and TRBJ2-3; TRBD1, the table's D call, lacks a check against the DNA. TRBV21-1 is a pseudogene. The CDR3 is 13 residues long. Written as DNA, the CDR3 is TGTGCCAGCAGCAAAGTTATTCGGGACAGGCAGTATTTT. Protein product: CASSKVIRDRQYF.

The chain carries TRBV6-1 and TRBJ2-7; 7 positions match TRBD2. The germline CDR1 and CDR2 sequences are MNHNS and SASEGT. The CDR3 contains 16 residues. With 3 bases clipped from V and 3 bases from J, the junction kept 11 bases outside the gene matches. The CDR3 protein is CASSDVSSGLHYEQYF. The CDR3 bases are TGTGCCAGCAGTGACGTATCTAGCGGACTACACTACGAGCAGTACTTC.

This clone has more than one count but fewer than ten. The genes are TRBV5-1 and TRBJ1-2; TRBD1 aligns across 8 bases. After removal of 2 bases from V and 8 bases from J, the junction contained 8 bases not matched to a gene. This CDR3 is built from 14 residues. Per the germline V gene, CDR1 is SGHRS and CDR2 is YFSETQ. CDR3 in amino acids: CASSFRQDRDGYTF. For the CDR3, the DNA is TGCGCCAGCAGCTTTCGTCAGGACAGGGACGGCTACACCTTC.

The V gene is TRBV6-4, the J gene TRBJ2-7; tentatively, D is TRBD1 (7 bases). CDR3 length: 15 amino acids. Trimming left V 5 bases short and J 4 bases short, with 18 bases between. Germline V gives CDR1 MRHNA, CDR2 SNTAGT. CDR3 bases: TGTGCCAGCAGTACAGGGGAGGAGAGACCGTACGAGCAGTACTTC. Translating it yields CASSTGEERPYEQYF.

The chain is built from TRBV18 and TRBJ2-3, with 7 positions matching TRBD2. The V and J ends lost 0 bases and 2 bases, in that order; junction bases with no gene match: 8. The CDR3 contains 17 residues. Germline V gene sequence: CDR1 KGHSH, CDR2 LQKENI. The CDR3 sequence is CASSPPIRGTNTDTQYF. In nucleotides, the CDR3 is TGTGCCAGCTCACCACCGATTCGGGGGACTAACACAGATACGCAGTATTTT. Variable domain in full (rest from reference TRBV18 and TRBJ2-3): NAGVMQNPRHLVRRRGQEARLRCSPMKGHSHVYWYRQLPEEGLKFMVYLQKENIIDESGMPKERFSAEFPKEGPSILRIQQVVRGDSAAYFCASSPPIRGTNTDTQYFGPGTRLTVL.